The 31 T cell receptor beta chains below come from one sample, sequenced in a study of blood T cell repertoires in COVID-19. The table came from immunoSEQ multiplex PCR; TCRdb's copy has only in-frame clones and leaves some out. The sample has 150,000 to 200,000 clones; approximately 85% are singletons. Sequenced: peripheral blood. The receptors come from a woman aged 55 to 70 with acute or convalescent COVID-19.

The V gene is TRBV27, the J gene TRBJ2-1; possibly TRBD1 for D (6 bases). The V gene lost 6 bases and the J gene lost 7 bases, with 19 bases spanning the gap. CDR3 length equals 15 residues. Germline assignment: CDR1 MNHEY and CDR2 SMNVEV (reference sequence). For the CDR3, the DNA is TGTGCCAGCAGGCCAGCGGCCGAGGGGGTGAATGAGCAGTTCTTC. It encodes CASRPAAEGVNEQFF.

J is TRBJ1-1 and V is TRBV5-1, with D uncertain. Germline lookup yields CDR1 SGHRS and CDR2 YFSETQ. Trimming shortened V by 4 bases and J by 7 bases, and 11 bases separated the two germline ends. This CDR3 has 12 amino acids. CDR3 loop: CASSLYEGEAFF. CDR3 DNA sequence: TGCGCCAGCAGCCTATATGAGGGTGAAGCTTTCTTT.

This chain joins TRBV18 and TRBJ1-1; D is ambiguous. Germline CDR1 is KGHSH and CDR2 is LQKENI. V dropped 3 bases and J dropped 2 bases, with 13 bases sitting between them. This CDR3 contains 15 residues. The CDR3 DNA sequence: TGTGCCAGCTCACCTTTCTCAACGGGTAACACTGAAGCTTTCTTT. It codes for CASSPFSTGNTEAFF. The full variable domain, completed using reference TRBV18 and TRBJ1-1, is NAGVMQNPRHLVRRRGQEARLRCSPMKGHSHVYWYRQLPEEGLKFMVYLQKENIIDESGMPKERFSAEFPKEGPSILRIQQVVRGDSAAYFCASSPFSTGNTEAFFGQGTRLTVV.

The chain couples TRBV5-1 to TRBJ2-3; no clear D gene. Germline CDR1 is SGHRS and CDR2 is YFSETQ. The V end lost 2 bases, the J end lost 0 bases, and 4 bases lay between the germline ends. CDR3 length: 13 amino acids. The CDR3 bases are TGCGCCAGCAGCTTAGCTAGCACAGATACGCAGTATTTT. Translating gives CASSLASTDTQYF.

The table lists this clone with a count of one. The chain uses TRBV2 and TRBJ2-7; a weak D match, TRBD2 (6 bases). Germline V lookup: CDR1 SNHLY, CDR2 FYNNEI. The germline V and J ends were trimmed by 9 bases and 2 bases, with 11 bases remaining between them. CDR3 length: 12 residues. The CDR3 loop reads CASLAAPYEQYF. The CDR3 DNA is TGTGCCAGTTTAGCGGCTCCCTACGAGCAGTACTTC.

The chain combines TRBV11-3 with TRBJ1-1; TRBD1 matches at 8 bases. Germline V gene lookup returns CDR1 SGHNT and CDR2 YENEEA. CDR3 length equals 12 residues. After removal of 5 bases from V and 10 bases from J, the junction contained 6 bases not matched to a gene. In nucleotides, the CDR3 is TGTGCCAGCAGCCGCGGACAGGGATCAGCTTTCTTT. This codes for CASSRGQGSAFF.

The J gene is TRBJ2-3, the V gene TRBV18; tentatively, D is TRBD2 (5 bases). The germline V gene has CDR1 KGHSH and CDR2 LQKENI. The CDR3 is made up of 16 amino acids. V was cut by 2 bases and J by 2 bases, with 14 bases left in between. The CDR3 DNA sequence: TGTGCCAGCTCACCAACCGCGGGCTTTGCCACAGATACGCAGTATTTT. Translated, it gives CASSPTAGFATDTQYF.

V usage is TRBV7-6 and J usage is TRBJ2-7; 10 bases fit TRBD1. Germline CDR1 SGHVS, CDR2 FNYEAQ. CDR3 length equals 15 residues. The J segment lost 2 bases and the V segment lost 4 bases, leaving 5 bases of the junction unmatched. The CDR3 sequence: CASSSGTGDTYEQYF. The CDR3 region has the DNA TGTGCCAGCAGCTCCGGGACAGGGGATACCTACGAGCAGTACTTC.

V is TRBV15 and J is TRBJ2-1; the match to TRBD1 covers 7 bases. CDR3 length equals 15 residues. CDR1 and CDR2 (germline): LNHNV, YYDKDF (reference sequence). Trimming took 1 base from V and 8 from J; bases not matched to a gene: 8. As DNA, the CDR3 is TGTGCCACCAGCAGAGGACTCCAGGGACAGCATGAGCAGTTCTTC. Amino acids: CATSRGLQGQHEQFF. Drawing the rest from reference TRBV15 and TRBJ2-1, the complete variable domain is DAMVIQNPRYQVTQFGKPVTLSCSQTLNHNVMYWYQQKSSQAPKLLFHYYDKDFNNEADTPDNFQSRRPNTSFCFLDIRSPGLGDTAMYLCATSRGLQGQHEQFFGPGTRLTVL.

This chain joins TRBV24-1 and TRBJ2-3; the match to TRBD2 covers 9 bases. Trimming cost V 5 bases and J 5 bases; bases outside gene matches: 10. Germline loops: CDR1 KGHDR, CDR2 SFDVKD. CDR3 size: 16 residues. CDR3: CATSGPVAGERDTQYF. Here the CDR3 DNA reads TGTGCCACCAGTGGGCCCGTAGCGGGAGAGAGAGATACGCAGTATTTT.

This chain links TRBV6-5 with TRBJ1-2, with 7 bases matching TRBD1. V dropped 7 bases and J dropped 4; count of bases not matched to a gene: 3. This CDR3 comprises 12 residues. Germline V gene data show CDR1 as MNHEY and CDR2 as SVGAGI. The CDR3 here is CASTDRSYGYTF. The CDR3 nucleotides are TGTGCCAGCACGGACAGGAGCTATGGCTACACCTTC.

The V gene is TRBV28, the J gene TRBJ1-2; 7 positions match TRBD1. Germline V gives CDR1 MDHEN, CDR2 SYDVKM. The CDR3 is 18 residues long. V was clipped by 2 bases and J by 1 base; unmatched bases: 13. The DNA for the CDR3 is TGTGCCAGCAGTTTAAGGGTCGGGGACAGTACTTTTAACTATGGCTACACCTTC. This gives the protein CASSLRVGDSTFNYGYTF.

The chain couples TRBV15 to TRBJ2-1; TRBD2 matches 7 bases. The CDR3 is made up of 15 amino acids. CDR1 and CDR2 from the germline V gene are LNHNV and YYDKDF (reference sequence). With 2 bases clipped from V and 7 bases from J, the junction kept 8 bases outside the gene matches. CDR3 bases: TGTGCCACCAGCAGAACGGGACTAAAATTGAATGAGCAGTTCTTC. Encoded protein: CATSRTGLKLNEQFF.

The chain links TRBV3-1 (or the pseudogene TRBV3-2) to TRBJ1-3, with D tentatively TRBD1 (5 bases). In germline, CDR1 is LGHDT, CDR2 YNNKEL (reference sequence). V lost 3 bases and J lost 4, with 10 bases in between. The CDR3 is 14 amino acids. As DNA, the CDR3 is TGTGCCAGCAGCCACACCCGGGGGGGAAACACCATATATTTT. This codes for CASSHTRGGNTIYF.

The gene calls are TRBV11-3 and TRBJ2-2; 8 positions match TRBD2. The V gene end was trimmed by 2 bases and the J gene end by 6 bases; junction bases not matched to a gene: 5. The germline gives CDR1 SGHNT, CDR2 YENEEA. The CDR3 extends over 15 amino acids. CDR3 coding DNA: TGTGCCAGCAGCTTACTGATAGCGGGATCCGGGGAGCTGTTTTTT. Translated, it gives CASSLLIAGSGELFF.

This chain uses TRBV19 with TRBJ2-1; 13 bases fit TRBD2. This CDR3 spans 15 amino acids. The germline V gene has CDR1 LNHDA and CDR2 SQIVND (reference sequence). Trimming removed 3 bases from V and 10 bases from J; junction bases left unmatched: 6. The CDR3 loop is CASSIGLAGEREQFF. Here the CDR3 DNA reads TGTGCCAGTAGTATTGGACTAGCGGGAGAACGCGAGCAGTTCTTC. The full variable domain, with the rest looked up from reference TRBV19 and TRBJ2-1, is DGGITQSPKYLFRKEGQNVTLSCEQNLNHDAMYWYRQDPGQGLRLIYYSQIVNDFQKGDIAEGYSVSREKKESFPLTVTSAQKNPTAFYLCASSIGLAGEREQFFGPGTRLTVL.

The V and J genes are TRBV14 and TRBJ2-1; no clear D. The germline V gene has CDR1 SGHDN and CDR2 FVKESK. This CDR3 is 13 amino acids long. Trimming took 0 bases from V and 15 from J, leaving 15 bases between them. The chain's CDR3 is CASSQDPLEGWFF. The CDR3 nucleotides are TGTGCCAGCAGCCAAGATCCGCTAGAAGGATGGTTCTTC.

The J gene is TRBJ2-7, the V gene TRBV4-2; D uncertain. This CDR3 has 12 residues. Trimming removed 0 bases at V and 2 bases at J, with 2 bases between. Per germline, CDR1 LGHNA and CDR2 YNFKEQ. The CDR3 region is CASSQDTYEQYF. Written as DNA, the CDR3 is TGTGCCAGCAGCCAAGATACCTACGAGCAGTACTTC.

The chain has TRBV11-2 and TRBJ1-1; a possible D gene is TRBD1 (6 bases). V lost 1 base to trimming and J lost 4 bases, with 7 bases between them. This CDR3 is 13 amino acids long. CDR1 SGHAT and CDR2 FQNNGV come from the germline V gene. CDR3: CASSLVGATEAFF. Written as DNA, the CDR3 is TGTGCCAGCAGCTTAGTGGGGGCCACTGAAGCTTTCTTT.

This clone was detected only a few times. The chain recombines TRBV14 with TRBJ2-3; a possible D gene is TRBD2 (6 bases). V lost 1 base and J 5 bases, leaving 13 bases between the germline ends. Germline V lookup: CDR1 SGHDN, CDR2 FVKESK. The CDR3 runs 15 residues. The CDR3 nucleotides read TGTGCCAGCAGCCAAGGGGAGGTCCAGGTAGATACGCAGTATTTT. Translation: CASSQGEVQVDTQYF.

The chain links TRBV29-1 to TRBJ2-5; D possibly corresponds to TRBD1 (5 bases). This CDR3 has 13 amino acids. Germline CDR1 reads SQVTM; CDR2 reads ANQGSEA. The V end was cut by 6 bases, the J end by 0 bases, with 11 bases between. Here the CDR3 DNA reads TGCAGCGTCGACGACAGAGACCAAGAGACCCAGTACTTC. Its translation: CSVDDRDQETQYF.

DNA of the CDR3: TGTGCCTCCCGATCTCCCTTAGCGGGCGCTGGGGACAATGAGCAGTTCTTC. Translation: CASRSPLAGAGDNEQFF. This rearrangement joins TRBV19 to TRBJ2-1, with TRBD2 matching 7 bases. The V gene's germline CDR1 is LNHDA and CDR2 SQIVND (reference sequence). The CDR3 sequence is 17 residues long. Trimming at V came to 11 bases and at J to 5 bases, leaving 21 bases not matched to a gene.

The chain has TRBV6-1 and TRBJ2-1; 10 nucleotides agree with TRBD2. With 4 bases clipped from V and 9 bases from J, the junction kept 15 bases outside the gene matches. The germline V gene has CDR1 MNHNS and CDR2 SASEGT. This CDR3 region has 17 residues. CDR3 DNA sequence: TGTGCCAGCAGTGGTACTCTAGCGGGAGATAGACACGGTGAGCAGTTCTTC. It yields the protein CASSGTLAGDRHGEQFF.

This clone was detected a few times. The V and J genes are TRBV3-1 (or the pseudogene TRBV3-2) and TRBJ1-4, with 8 bases that match TRBD1. Germline loops: CDR1 LGHDT, CDR2 YNNKEL (reference sequence). V was pared by 8 bases and J by 8 bases, with 10 bases of the junction left unmatched. The CDR3 runs 14 residues. The CDR3 DNA follows: TGTGCCAGCTGTCAGGGGGCCGGAGGGGAAAAACTGTTTTTT. Encoded protein: CASCQGAGGEKLFF.

The chain employs TRBV9 and TRBJ1-1, with TRBD1 matching over 7 bases. The CDR3 is 15 amino acids. Unmatched junction bases numbered 6, after V lost 3 bases and J lost 1 base. Germline CDR1 reads SGDLS; CDR2 reads YYNGEE. The CDR3 DNA sequence: TGTGCCAGCAGCGCCCGACAGGGAAGGAACACTGAAGCTTTCTTT. It specifies CASSARQGRNTEAFF.

The chain carries TRBV5-5 and TRBJ1-3, with D perhaps TRBD1 (5 bases). Looked up from germline, CDR1 is SGHKS and CDR2 is YYEKEE (reference sequence). This CDR3 spans 16 amino acids. V lost 4 bases to trimming and J lost 0 bases, with 14 bases between them. In DNA form, the CDR3 reads TGTGCCAGCAGCGATTTCAGGGTCCGCTCTGGAAACACCATATATTTT. This codes for CASSDFRVRSGNTIYF.

V is TRBV28 and J is TRBJ1-1; D unclear. This CDR3 comprises 14 residues. Per the germline V gene, CDR1 is MDHEN and CDR2 is SYDVKM. With 6 bases removed from V and 4 bases from J, the gap between germline ends came to 15 bases. The CDR3 nucleotides read TGTGCCAGCAGCCCACCTCAGAGGGCCACTGAAGCTTTCTTT. Amino acids: CASSPPQRATEAFF. The full variable domain, rest sourced from reference TRBV28 and TRBJ1-1, is DVKVTQSSRYLVKRTGEKVFLECVQDMDHENMFWYRQDPGLGLRLIYFSYDVKMKEKGDIPEGYSVSREKKERFSLILESASTNQTSMYLCASSPPQRATEAFFGQGTRLTVV.

The J gene is TRBJ2-1, the V gene TRBV15; 7 bases fit TRBD2. Germline lookup yields CDR1 LNHNV and CDR2 YYDKDF (reference sequence). V gave up 5 bases and J gave up 6 bases; unmatched junction bases: 4. The CDR3 spans 13 residues. CDR3 region: CATSAGEPNEQFF. The CDR3 DNA follows: TGTGCCACCAGCGCGGGGGAGCCCAATGAGCAGTTCTTC. Using reference TRBV15 and TRBJ2-1 for the parts outside the CDR3, the full variable domain is DAMVIQNPRYQVTQFGKPVTLSCSQTLNHNVMYWYQQKSSQAPKLLFHYYDKDFNNEADTPDNFQSRRPNTSFCFLDIRSPGLGDTAMYLCATSAGEPNEQFFGPGTRLTVL.

The chain links TRBV7-8 to TRBJ2-3, with unresolved D. Trimming cost V 5 bases and J 1 base, with 10 bases left between them. The germline V gene has CDR1 SGHVS and CDR2 FQNEAQ. The CDR3 runs to 14 residues. The DNA of the CDR3 is TGTGCCAGCAGCCGTCTAGTGGGCACAGATACGCAGTATTTT. This translates into CASSRLVGTDTQYF. Using reference TRBV7-8 and TRBJ2-3 for the parts outside the CDR3, the full variable domain is GAGVSQSPRYKVAKRGQDVALRCDPISGHVSLFWYQQALGQGPEFLTYFQNEAQLDKSGLPSDRFFAERPEGSVSTLKIQRTQQEDSAVYLCASSRLVGTDTQYFGPGTRLTVL.

The V call is TRBV19, the J call TRBJ1-2; 8 bases agree with TRBD1. This CDR3 has 12 residues. Germline V gives CDR1 LNHDA, CDR2 SQIVND (reference sequence). J was trimmed by 8 bases and V by 5 bases; bases with no gene match: 4. CDR3 sequence reads: CASSPRDRGYTF. The CDR3 DNA sequence: TGTGCCAGTAGTCCACGGGACAGGGGCTACACCTTC.

The rearrangement joins TRBV9 to TRBJ1-2; perhaps TRBD1 as D (6 bases). The CDR3 extends over 14 amino acids. With 0 bases removed from V and 4 bases from J, the gap between germline ends came to 10 bases. Germline CDR1 SGDLS, CDR2 YYNGEE. This chain's CDR3 is CASSVGSGAYGYTF. In DNA form, the CDR3 reads TGTGCCAGCAGCGTAGGTTCAGGGGCCTATGGCTACACCTTC.